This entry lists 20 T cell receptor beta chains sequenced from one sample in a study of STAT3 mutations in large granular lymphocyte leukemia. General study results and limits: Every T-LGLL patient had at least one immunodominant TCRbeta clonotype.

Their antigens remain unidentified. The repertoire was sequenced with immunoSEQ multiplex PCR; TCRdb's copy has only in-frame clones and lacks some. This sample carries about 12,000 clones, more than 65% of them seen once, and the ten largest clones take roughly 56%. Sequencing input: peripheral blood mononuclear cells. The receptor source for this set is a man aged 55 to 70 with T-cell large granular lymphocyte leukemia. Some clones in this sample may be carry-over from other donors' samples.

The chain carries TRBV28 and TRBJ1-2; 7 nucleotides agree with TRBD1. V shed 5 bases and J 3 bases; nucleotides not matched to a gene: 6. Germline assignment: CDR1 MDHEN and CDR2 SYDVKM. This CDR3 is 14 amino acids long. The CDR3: CASSKTGFDYGYTF. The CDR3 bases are TGTGCCAGCAGTAAGACAGGGTTCGACTATGGCTACACCTTC.

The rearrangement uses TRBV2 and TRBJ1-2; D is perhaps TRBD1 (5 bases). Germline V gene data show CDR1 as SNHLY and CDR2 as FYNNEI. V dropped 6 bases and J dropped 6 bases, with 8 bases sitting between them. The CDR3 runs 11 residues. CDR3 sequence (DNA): TGTGCCAGCAGCGCAGGGCATGGCTACACCTTC. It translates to CASSAGHGYTF.

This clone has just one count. CDR3 sequence: CSVPGLSLGGYTF. The DNA for the CDR3 is TGCAGCGTCCCAGGACTAAGTCTGGGAGGCTACACCTTC. The V call is TRBV29-1, the J call TRBJ1-2; D is unresolved. The ends were cut back, 6 bases at V and 8 bases at J, with 19 bases in the middle. Germline CDR1 reads SQVTM; CDR2 reads ANQGSEA. CDR3 size: 13 residues. Supplemented by reference TRBV29-1 and TRBJ1-2, the full variable domain reads SAVISQKPSRDICQRGTSLTIQCQVDSQVTMMFWYRQQPGQSLTLIATANQGSEATYESGFVIDKFPISRPNLTFSTLTVSNMSPEDSSIYLCSVPGLSLGGYTFGSGTRLTVV.

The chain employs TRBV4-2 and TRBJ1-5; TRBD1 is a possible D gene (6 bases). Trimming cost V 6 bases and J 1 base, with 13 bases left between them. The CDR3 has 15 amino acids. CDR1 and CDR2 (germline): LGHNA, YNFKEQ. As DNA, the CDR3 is TGTGCCAGCAGACAAAGGGACATCAGCAATCAGCCCCAGCATTTT. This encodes CASRQRDISNQPQHF.

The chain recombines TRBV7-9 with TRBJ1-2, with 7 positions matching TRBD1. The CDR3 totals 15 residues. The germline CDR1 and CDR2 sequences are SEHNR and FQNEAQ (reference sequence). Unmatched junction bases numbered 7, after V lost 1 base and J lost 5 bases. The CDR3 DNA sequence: TGTGCCAGCAGCTTAGGAGGGGGCAGGGGATATGGCTACACCTTC. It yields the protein CASSLGGGRGYGYTF.

CDR3 sequence (DNA): TGCGCCAGCAGCGGGGGCAGGGGGCCGCTGAACACTGAAGCTTTCTTT. Amino acids: CASSGGRGPLNTEAFF. V is TRBV5-1 and J is TRBJ1-1; TRBD1 matches at 8 bases. The CDR3 covers 16 residues. Trimming at V came to 4 bases and at J to 0 bases, leaving 8 bases not matched to a gene. Germline CDR1 reads SGHRS; CDR2 reads YFSETQ. The full variable domain, its missing parts supplied by reference TRBV5-1 and TRBJ1-1, is KAGVTQTPRYLIKTRGQQVTLSCSPISGHRSVSWYQQTPGQGLQFLFEYFSETQRNKGNFPGRFSGRQFSNSRSEMNVSTLELGDSALYLCASSGGRGPLNTEAFFGQGTRLTVV.

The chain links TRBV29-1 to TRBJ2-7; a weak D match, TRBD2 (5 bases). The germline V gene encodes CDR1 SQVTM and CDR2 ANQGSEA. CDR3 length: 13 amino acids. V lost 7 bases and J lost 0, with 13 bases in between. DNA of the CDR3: TGCAGCGCGAGCGGATATAGCTCCTACGAGCAGTACTTC. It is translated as CSASGYSSYEQYF.

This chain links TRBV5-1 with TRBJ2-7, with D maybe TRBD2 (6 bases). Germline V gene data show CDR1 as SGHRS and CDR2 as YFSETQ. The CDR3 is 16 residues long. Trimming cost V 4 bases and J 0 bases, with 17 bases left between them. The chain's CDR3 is CASSREWSSSSYEQYF. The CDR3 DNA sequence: TGCGCCAGCAGCCGGGAGTGGAGTTCCAGCTCCTACGAGCAGTACTTC.

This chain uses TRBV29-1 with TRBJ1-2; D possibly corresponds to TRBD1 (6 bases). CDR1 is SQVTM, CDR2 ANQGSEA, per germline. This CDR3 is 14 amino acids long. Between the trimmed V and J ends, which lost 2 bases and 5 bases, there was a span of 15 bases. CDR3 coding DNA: TGCAGCGTTGAATTCCGGGGGGCTGGATATGGCTACACCTTC. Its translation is CSVEFRGAGYGYTF.

CDR3 region: CASSPLGQGDDTGELFF. Here the CDR3 DNA reads TGCGCCAGCAGCCCCTTGGGACAGGGGGATGACACCGGGGAGCTGTTTTTT. The gene calls are TRBV4-3 and TRBJ2-2, with 11 positions matching TRBD1. CDR3 size: 17 residues. Germline loops: CDR1 LGHNA, CDR2 YSLEER. Unmatched junction bases numbered 7, after V lost 4 bases and J lost 3 bases.

The CDR3 protein is CASSLAMQGRNPGELFF. The DNA of the CDR3 is TGCGCCAGCAGCTTGGCCATGCAGGGGCGCAATCCCGGGGAGCTGTTTTTT. The chain is built from TRBV5-1 and TRBJ2-2, with D perhaps matching TRBD1 (6 bases). V gave up 0 bases and J gave up 6 bases, with 18 bases separating them. Germline V gene lookup returns CDR1 SGHRS and CDR2 YFSETQ. The CDR3 is made up of 17 amino acids. Full variable domain (remainder filled in from reference TRBV5-1 and TRBJ2-2): KAGVTQTPRYLIKTRGQQVTLSCSPISGHRSVSWYQQTPGQGLQFLFEYFSETQRNKGNFPGRFSGRQFSNSRSEMNVSTLELGDSALYLCASSLAMQGRNPGELFFGEGSRLTVL.

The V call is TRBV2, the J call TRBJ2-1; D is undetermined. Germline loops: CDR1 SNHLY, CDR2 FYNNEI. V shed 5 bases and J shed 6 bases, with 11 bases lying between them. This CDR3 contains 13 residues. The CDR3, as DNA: TGTGCCAGCAGTTTAGGGATCCTCAATGAGCAGTTCTTC. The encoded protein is CASSLGILNEQFF.

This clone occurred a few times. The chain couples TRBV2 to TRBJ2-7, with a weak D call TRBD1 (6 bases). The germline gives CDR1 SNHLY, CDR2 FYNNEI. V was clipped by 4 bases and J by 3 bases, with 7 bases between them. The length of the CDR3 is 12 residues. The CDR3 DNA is TGTGCCAGCAGTGGGGACAACTACGAGCAGTACTTC. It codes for CASSGDNYEQYF.

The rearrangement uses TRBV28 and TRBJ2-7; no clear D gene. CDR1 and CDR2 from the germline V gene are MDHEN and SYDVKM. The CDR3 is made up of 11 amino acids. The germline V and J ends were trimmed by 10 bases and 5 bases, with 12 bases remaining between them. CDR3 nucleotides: TGTGCCACCTCCCGGTCGGACGAGCAGTACTTC. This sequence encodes CATSRSDEQYF.

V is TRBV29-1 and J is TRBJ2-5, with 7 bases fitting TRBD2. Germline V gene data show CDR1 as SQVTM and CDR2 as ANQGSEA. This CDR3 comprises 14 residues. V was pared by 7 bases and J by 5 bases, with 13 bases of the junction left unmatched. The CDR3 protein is CSGGLLAELETQYF. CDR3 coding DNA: TGCAGCGGAGGGTTGCTAGCGGAGTTGGAGACCCAGTACTTC.

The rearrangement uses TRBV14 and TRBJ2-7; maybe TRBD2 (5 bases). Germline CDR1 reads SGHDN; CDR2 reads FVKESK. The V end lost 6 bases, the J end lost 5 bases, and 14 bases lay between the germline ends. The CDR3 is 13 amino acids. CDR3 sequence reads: CASSPAWRHEQYF. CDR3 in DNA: TGTGCCAGCAGTCCGGCGTGGAGGCACGAGCAGTACTTC.

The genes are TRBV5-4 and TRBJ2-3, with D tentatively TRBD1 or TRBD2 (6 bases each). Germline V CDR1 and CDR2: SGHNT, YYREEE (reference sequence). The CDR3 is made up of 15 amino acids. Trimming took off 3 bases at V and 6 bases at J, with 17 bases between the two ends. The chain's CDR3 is CASSSGGLIGDTQYF. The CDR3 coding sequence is TGTGCCAGCAGCTCCGGGGGCCTCATTGGCGATACGCAGTATTTT.

DNA for the CDR3: TGTGCCAGCTCACCACCGTGGGAGGGGACGCGTCACACTGAAGCTTTCTTT. The encoded protein is CASSPPWEGTRHTEAFF. The chain links TRBV18 to TRBJ1-1; D possibly corresponds to TRBD1 (5 bases). This CDR3 is 17 amino acids long. V lost 0 bases to trimming and J lost 3 bases, with 17 bases between them. Germline assignment: CDR1 KGHSH and CDR2 LQKENI. Using reference TRBV18 and TRBJ1-1 for the parts outside the CDR3, the full variable domain is NAGVMQNPRHLVRRRGQEARLRCSPMKGHSHVYWYRQLPEEGLKFMVYLQKENIIDESGMPKERFSAEFPKEGPSILRIQQVVRGDSAAYFCASSPPWEGTRHTEAFFGQGTRLTVV.

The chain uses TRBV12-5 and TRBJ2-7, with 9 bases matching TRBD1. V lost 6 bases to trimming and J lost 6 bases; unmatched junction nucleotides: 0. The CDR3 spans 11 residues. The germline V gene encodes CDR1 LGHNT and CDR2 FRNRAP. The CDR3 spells CASGDRGEQYF. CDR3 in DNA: TGTGCTAGTGGGGACAGGGGCGAGCAGTACTTC.

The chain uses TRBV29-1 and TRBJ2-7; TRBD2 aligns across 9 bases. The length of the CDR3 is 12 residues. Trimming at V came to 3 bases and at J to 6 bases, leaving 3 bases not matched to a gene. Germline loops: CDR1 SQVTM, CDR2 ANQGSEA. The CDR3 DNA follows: TGCAGCGTTGATAGCGGGAGAGGCGAGCAGTACTTC. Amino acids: CSVDSGRGEQYF.